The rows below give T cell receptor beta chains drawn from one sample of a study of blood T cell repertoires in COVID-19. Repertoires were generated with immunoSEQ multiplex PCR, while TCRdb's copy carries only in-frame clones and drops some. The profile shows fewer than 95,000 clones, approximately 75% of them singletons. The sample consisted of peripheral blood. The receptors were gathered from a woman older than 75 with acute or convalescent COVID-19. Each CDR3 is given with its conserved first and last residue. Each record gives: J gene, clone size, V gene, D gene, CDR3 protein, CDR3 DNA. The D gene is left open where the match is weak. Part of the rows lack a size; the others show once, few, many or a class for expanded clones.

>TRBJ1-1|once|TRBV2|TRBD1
CASSGDRGNTEAFF
TGTGCCAGCAGTGGAGACAGGGGTAACACTGAAGCTTTCTTT
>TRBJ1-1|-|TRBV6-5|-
CASSTFEGVNTEAFF
TGTGCCAGCAGCACATTTGAGGGGGTGAACACTGAAGCTTTCTTT
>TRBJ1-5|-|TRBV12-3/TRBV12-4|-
CASTKGNQPQHF
TGTGCCAGCACTAAGGGGAACCAGCCCCAGCATTTT
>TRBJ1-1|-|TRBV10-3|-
CAIAPGAMNTEAFF
TGTGCCATCGCGCCAGGGGCCATGAACACTGAAGCTTTCTTT
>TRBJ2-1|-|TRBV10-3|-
CAISEMRNEQFF
TGTGCCATCAGTGAGATGAGGAATGAGCAGTTCTTC
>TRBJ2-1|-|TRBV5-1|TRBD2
CASSLTSLNYNEQFF
TGCGCCAGCAGTCTGACTAGCCTTAACTACAATGAGCAGTTCTTC
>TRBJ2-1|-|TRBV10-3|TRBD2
CAISEPSGAHNEQFF
TGTGCCATCAGTGAGCCCAGCGGGGCTCACAATGAGCAGTTCTTC
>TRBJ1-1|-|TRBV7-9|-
CATLVYSSMNTEAFF
TGTGCCACCCTGGTGTATAGTAGCATGAACACTGAAGCTTTCTTT
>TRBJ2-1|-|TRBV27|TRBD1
CASSRPTGPAREQFF
TGTGCCAGCAGTCGCCCGACAGGGCCCGCTAGGGAGCAGTTCTTC
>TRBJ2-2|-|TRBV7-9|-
CASSLGWGDTGELFF
TGTGCCAGCAGCTTAGGGTGGGGAGACACCGGGGAGCTGTTTTTT
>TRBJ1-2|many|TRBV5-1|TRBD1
CASSLALGTVGYGYTF
TGCGCCAGCAGCTTGGCTTTGGGGACAGTCGGCTATGGCTACACCTTC
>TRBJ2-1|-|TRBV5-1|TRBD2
CASSLTSGGGNEQFF
TGCGCCAGCAGCTTAACTAGCGGGGGAGGCAATGAGCAGTTCTTC
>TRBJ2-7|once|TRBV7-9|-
CASALETYEQYF
TGTGCCAGCGCCCTAGAGACCTACGAGCAGTACTTC
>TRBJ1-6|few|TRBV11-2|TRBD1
CASSSTGGNNSPLHF
TGTGCCAGCAGCTCCACAGGGGGGAATAATTCACCCCTCCACTTT
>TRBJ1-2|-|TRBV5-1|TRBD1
CASSLATAGGDGYTF
TGCGCCAGCAGCTTGGCCACGGCAGGGGGTGATGGCTACACCTTC
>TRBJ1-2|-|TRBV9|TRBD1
CASSVDPGQGKSGYTF
TGTGCCAGCAGCGTAGACCCGGGACAGGGAAAGAGTGGCTACACCTTC
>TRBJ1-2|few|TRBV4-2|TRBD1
CASSQEGTGGDYGYTF
TGTGCCAGCAGCCAAGAGGGGACAGGGGGGGACTATGGCTACACCTTC
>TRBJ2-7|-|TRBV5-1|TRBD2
CASSLPLGGGADEQYF
TGCGCCAGCAGCTTGCCTTTGGGCGGGGGGGCGGACGAGCAGTACTTC
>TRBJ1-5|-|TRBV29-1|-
CSAQGSSNQPQHF
TGCAGCGCCCAGGGTTCTAGCAATCAGCCCCAGCATTTT
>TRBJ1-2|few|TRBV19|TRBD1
CASSMMQGAGYTF
TGTGCCAGTAGTATGATGCAGGGGGCCGGCTACACCTTC
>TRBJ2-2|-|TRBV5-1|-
CASSLAAQGGTGELFF
TGCGCCAGCAGCTTGGCCGCGCAGGGAGGCACCGGGGAGCTGTTTTTT
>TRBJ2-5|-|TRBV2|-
CASGANYKQTQYF
TGTGCCAGCGGGGCGAACTATAAGCAGACCCAGTACTTC
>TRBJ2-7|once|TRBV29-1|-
CSVGTSSYEQYF
TGCAGCGTTGGGACTTCTTCCTACGAGCAGTACTTC
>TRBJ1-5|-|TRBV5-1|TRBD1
CASSLTGDSNQPQHF
TGCGCCAGCAGCCTCACAGGGGATAGCAATCAGCCCCAGCATTTT
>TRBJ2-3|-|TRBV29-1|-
CSVEVGQGRQYF
TGCAGCGTTGAAGTGGGTCAGGGGAGGCAGTATTTT
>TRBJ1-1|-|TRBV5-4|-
CASQRGNTEAFF
TGTGCCAGCCAACGGGGGAACACTGAAGCTTTCTTT
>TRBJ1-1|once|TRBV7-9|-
CASSPQDSGEAFF
TGTGCCAGCAGCCCACAAGATTCAGGTGAAGCTTTCTTT
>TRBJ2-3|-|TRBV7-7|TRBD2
CASSLGTSGTDTQYF
TGTGCTAGCAGCTTAGGGACTAGCGGCACAGATACGCAGTATTTT
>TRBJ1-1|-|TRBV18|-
CASSPGRVTEAFF
TGTGCCAGCTCACCGGGCAGGGTTACTGAAGCTTTCTTT
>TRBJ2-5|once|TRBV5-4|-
CASSLILDQETQYF
TGTGCCAGCAGCTTGATACTAGACCAAGAGACCCAGTACTTC
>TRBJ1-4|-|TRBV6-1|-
CASSDGGRGDEKLFF
TGTGCCAGCAGTGACGGGGGACGGGGGGATGAAAAACTGTTTTTT
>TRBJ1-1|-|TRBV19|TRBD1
CASSIGKTGYLSPTEAFF
TGTGCCAGTAGTATAGGAAAGACAGGGTATTTATCGCCCACTGAAGCTTTCTTT
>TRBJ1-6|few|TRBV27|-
CASSFTLRPLHF
TGTGCCAGCAGTTTCACTCTACGGCCCCTCCACTTT
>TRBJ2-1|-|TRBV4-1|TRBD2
CASSLGVAGAVPSYNEQFF
TGCGCCAGCAGCCTGGGGGTAGCGGGGGCCGTCCCTTCCTACAATGAGCAGTTCTTC
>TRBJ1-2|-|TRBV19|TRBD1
CASSWSTGGFNYGYTF
TGTGCCAGTAGCTGGTCTACAGGGGGCTTTAACTATGGCTACACCTTC
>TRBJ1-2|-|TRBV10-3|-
CAISSDRTYYGYTF
TGTGCCATCAGTTCTGACAGGACCTACTATGGCTACACCTTC
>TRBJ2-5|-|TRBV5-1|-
CASSLQETQYF
TGCGCCAGCAGCCTACAAGAGACCCAGTACTTC
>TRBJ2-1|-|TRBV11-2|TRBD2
CASSLGASGGGLGRKQFF
TGTGCCAGCAGCTTAGGAGCTAGCGGGGGGGGTCTAGGAAGGAAGCAGTTCTTC
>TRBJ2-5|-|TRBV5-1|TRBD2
CASSLGASGGAQETQYF
TGCGCCAGCAGCTTGGGTGCTAGCGGGGGGGCACAAGAGACCCAGTACTTC
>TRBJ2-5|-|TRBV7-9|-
CASSPGGPGTQYF
TGTGCCAGCAGCCCAGGGGGGCCCGGGACCCAGTACTTC
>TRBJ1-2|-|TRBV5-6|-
CASSPSLANYGYTF
TGTGCCAGCAGCCCCTCCTTAGCTAACTATGGCTACACCTTC
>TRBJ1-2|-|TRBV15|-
CATSSANYGYTF
TGTGCCACCAGTAGTGCTAACTATGGCTACACCTTC
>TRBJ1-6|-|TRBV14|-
CASSQGHISPLHF
TGTGCCAGCAGCCAAGGCCACATCTCACCCCTCCACTTT
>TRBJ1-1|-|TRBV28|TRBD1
CASSTGAGGNTEAFF
TGTGCCAGCAGTACAGGGGCGGGAGGGAACACTGAAGCTTTCTTT
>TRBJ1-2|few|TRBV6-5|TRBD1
CASSYQRQGSYGYTF
TGTGCCAGCAGTTACCAGCGACAGGGGAGCTATGGCTACACCTTC
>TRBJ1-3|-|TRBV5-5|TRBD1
CASSVDRGNTIYF
TGTGCCAGCAGCGTTGACAGGGGGAACACCATATATTTT